The 2 T cell receptor beta chains below were found in one sample sequenced in a study of cytomegalovirus exposure and HLA in healthy donors. The PCR employed 60 Vbeta primers together with 13 Jbeta primers. Using immunoSEQ multiplex PCR, the repertoire was profiled, and TCRdb retains in-frame clones only, with some absent. Among roughly 100,000 clones listed, around 67% were seen once. Sequenced sample: PBMCs. The receptors were sampled from a woman between 50 and 59 years old in good health and CMV-seronegative.

The chain is built from TRBV9 and TRBJ2-5; the D gene is possibly TRBD1 (6 bases). The CDR3 sequence is 14 residues long. The V gene lost 4 bases and the J gene lost 1 base, with 11 bases spanning the gap. The germline V gene encodes CDR1 SGDLS and CDR2 YYNGEE. CDR3 sequence reads: CASSRQEIQETQYF. The CDR3 nucleotides read TGTGCCAGCAGCAGACAGGAGATCCAAGAGACCCAGTACTTC.

The chain is built from TRBV7-9 and TRBJ1-2; TRBD1 agrees at 7 bases. This CDR3 has 14 amino acids. Germline loops: CDR1 SEHNR, CDR2 FQNEAQ (reference sequence). With 4 bases clipped from V and 7 bases from J, the junction kept 9 bases outside the gene matches. CDR3 region: CASSSRDSRVGYTF. CDR3 in DNA: TGTGCCAGCAGCTCCCGGGACAGTAGGGTTGGCTACACCTTC.